The 29 T cell receptor beta chains reported below all come from one sample, sequenced in a study of blood T cell repertoires in COVID-19. Generated by immunoSEQ multiplex PCR, the TCRdb table keeps only in-frame clones and is missing some. The repertoire holds around 280,000 clones, with 70% to 90% as singletons. The material sequenced was peripheral blood. All receptors come from a woman in her forties or fifties with active or convalescent COVID-19.

V is TRBV18 and J is TRBJ1-5; 7 bases are shared with TRBD1. J gave up 2 bases and V 6 bases, and 16 bases lay outside the gene matches. The CDR3 loop spans 18 amino acids. The germline V gene encodes CDR1 KGHSH and CDR2 LQKENI. The CDR3: CASSPLPQTDRRNQPQHF. The CDR3 DNA reads as TGTGCCAGCTCGCCATTACCGCAGACGGACAGGCGCAATCAGCCCCAGCATTTT.

V usage is TRBV11-3 and J usage is TRBJ2-1; 8 bases are a match to TRBD2. CDR1 SGHNT and CDR2 YENEEA come from the germline V gene. This CDR3 region has 14 residues. V lost 4 bases to trimming and J lost 9 bases; unmatched junction nucleotides: 8. The CDR3 loop reads CASSSDGRASEQFF. The CDR3 nucleotides are TGTGCCAGCAGCTCAGACGGGAGGGCCAGTGAGCAGTTCTTC. The variable domain in full, with the rest retrieved from reference TRBV11-3 and TRBJ2-1, is EAGVVQSPRYKIIEKKQPVAFWCNPISGHNTLYWYLQNLGQGPELLIRYENEEAVDDSQLPKDRFSAERLKGVDSTLKIQPAELGDSAVYLCASSSDGRASEQFFGPGTRLTVL.

The gene calls are TRBV18 and TRBJ2-7; 7 bases line up with TRBD1. The trim removed 3 bases at V and 2 bases at J, leaving 4 bases unmatched. In germline, CDR1 is KGHSH, CDR2 LQKENI. This CDR3 has 14 residues. The DNA of the CDR3 is TGTGCCAGCTCACCCAGGACAGGAACCTACGAGCAGTACTTC. Protein product: CASSPRTGTYEQYF.

Regarding this clone: Other DNA sequences from this sample encode an identical CDR3 as well. This sequence joins TRBV5-1 and TRBJ2-7; possibly TRBD2 for D (6 bases). Deletions cut 0 bases from V and 0 bases from J, with 10 bases between. Germline CDR1 reads SGHRS; CDR2 reads YFSETQ. The CDR3 has 15 residues. The CDR3 reads CASSLGDSRSYEQYF. CDR3 bases: TGCGCCAGCAGCTTGGGGGACTCTCGCTCCTACGAGCAGTACTTC.

In DNA form, the CDR3 reads TGTGCCAGCAGAGACCAGGTTTATAGCAATCAGCCCCAGCATTTT. It codes for CASRDQVYSNQPQHF. The chain uses TRBV6-5 and TRBJ1-5; D is unclear. The V end lost 6 bases, the J end lost 0 bases, and 12 bases lay between the germline ends. CDR1 and CDR2 (germline): MNHEY, SVGAGI. This CDR3 is built from 15 residues.

The rearrangement links TRBV2 to TRBJ2-2; D remains ambiguous. Germline assignment: CDR1 SNHLY and CDR2 FYNNEI. Trimming removed 8 bases from V and 5 bases from J, with 18 bases in between. CDR3 size: 15 residues. CDR3 protein: CASDPSRQSTGELFF. The CDR3 coding sequence is TGTGCCAGCGATCCCTCGAGGCAATCGACCGGGGAGCTGTTTTTT.

The rearrangement links TRBV15 to TRBJ2-3; the match to TRBD2 covers 8 bases. The trim removed 11 bases at V and 3 bases at J, leaving 7 bases unmatched. The CDR3 covers 13 residues. From germline, CDR1 is LNHNV and CDR2 YYDKDF (reference sequence). The DNA of the CDR3 is TGTGCCGCTAGCGGGCGGGGGACAGATACGCAGTATTTT. As protein: CAASGRGTDTQYF.

This clone has only one observation. The chain uses TRBV19 and TRBJ1-1; possible D gene TRBD1, 6 bases. The CDR3 spans 16 residues. The germline V gene has CDR1 LNHDA and CDR2 SQIVND (reference sequence). V was shortened by 5 bases and J by 1 base, with 17 bases between the two germline ends. CDR3 protein: CASSPRRQVGNTEAFF. The CDR3 DNA sequence: TGTGCCAGTAGTCCCCGCCGACAGGTAGGGAACACTGAAGCTTTCTTT.

The rearrangement uses TRBV9 and TRBJ2-2; TRBD2 matches at 13 bases. The germline CDR1 and CDR2 sequences are SGDLS and YYNGEE. The length of the CDR3 is 17 residues. V lost 1 base to trimming and J lost 8 bases; unmatched junction nucleotides: 8. The CDR3 DNA is TGTGCCAGCAGCGTATCCCTGAGGACTAGCGGGAGTGGGGAGCTGTTTTTT. This encodes CASSVSLRTSGSGELFF.

This sequence joins TRBV3-1 (or the pseudogene TRBV3-2) and TRBJ2-5; 10 bases agree with TRBD2. Trimming cost V 2 bases and J 4 bases; bases outside gene matches: 4. The V gene's germline CDR1 is LGHDT and CDR2 YNNKEL (reference sequence). This CDR3 is built from 15 residues. CDR3 loop: CASSQRGLAIETQYF. For the CDR3, the DNA is TGTGCCAGCAGCCAAAGGGGACTAGCGATAGAGACCCAGTACTTC.

This clone has only one observation. The rearrangement joins TRBV19 to TRBJ1-2; D uncertain. Germline V gene sequence: CDR1 LNHDA, CDR2 SQIVND (reference sequence). This CDR3 spans 20 amino acids. V gave up 7 bases and J gave up 4 bases, with 34 bases separating them. The CDR3 nucleotides read TGTGCCAGTACACCCTCAAACGCACGCGGCAGCCCACGTCTAGGCTATGGCTACACCTTC. It translates to CASTPSNARGSPRLGYGYTF.

This clone has ten or more counts. This chain joins TRBV2 and TRBJ2-3; TRBD2 is a possible D gene (6 bases). From germline, CDR1 is SNHLY and CDR2 FYNNEI. The CDR3 consists of 13 residues. The ends were cut back, 8 bases at V and 0 bases at J, with 9 bases in the middle. The CDR3 DNA is TGTGCCAGCCTGGACTATAGCACAGATACGCAGTATTTT. It specifies CASLDYSTDTQYF. Complete variable domain (other parts from reference TRBV2 and TRBJ2-3): EPEVTQTPSHQVTQMGQEVILRCVPISNHLYFYWYRQILGQKVEFLVSFYNNEISEKSEIFDDQFSVERPDGSNFTLKIRSTKLEDSAMYFCASLDYSTDTQYFGPGTRLTVL.

This rearrangement joins TRBV18 to TRBJ1-2; possible D gene TRBD1, 6 bases. The CDR3 is made up of 13 amino acids. Germline CDR1 and CDR2: KGHSH and LQKENI. The V and J ends lost 3 bases and 4 bases respectively, with 9 bases between them. The CDR3 reads CASSPDRTYGYTF. Here the CDR3 DNA reads TGTGCCAGCTCACCCGACAGGACCTATGGCTACACCTTC.

V usage is TRBV6-5 and J usage is TRBJ1-2, with TRBD1 identical over 8 bases. J lost 8 bases, V lost 4 bases, and 6 bases had no gene match. The CDR3 extends over 13 amino acids. In germline, CDR1 is MNHEY, CDR2 SVGAGI. The CDR3 sequence is CASSSGQVTGYTF. CDR3 nucleotide sequence: TGTGCCAGCAGTTCGGGACAGGTGACGGGCTACACCTTC.

The chain has TRBV29-1 and TRBJ2-1; D gene uncertain. Germline V CDR1 and CDR2: SQVTM, ANQGSEA. The CDR3 is 12 amino acids. V was pared by 4 bases and J by 8 bases, with 12 bases between. This CDR3 reads CSVVGLAHEQFF. The CDR3 DNA sequence: TGCAGCGTTGTTGGTCTGGCCCATGAGCAGTTCTTC.

J is TRBJ1-1 and V is TRBV12-3 or TRBV12-4, with 8 nucleotides matching TRBD1. This CDR3 has 13 amino acids. Losses at the gene ends were 6 bases for V and 7 bases for J; bases not matched to a gene: 7. The CDR3 DNA reads as TGTGCCAGCAGATCCGGGACAGGACGTGAAGCTTTCTTT. As protein: CASRSGTGREAFF.

The DNA for the CDR3 is TGTGCCAGCTCACCCTGGGCAGGGGAAGGAAGAGAGGGGAATCAGCCCCAGCATTTT. It is translated as CASSPWAGEGREGNQPQHF. The genes are TRBV18 and TRBJ1-5; perhaps TRBD1 as D (6 bases). Deletions cut 3 bases from V and 4 bases from J, with 25 bases between. Germline CDR1 is KGHSH and CDR2 is LQKENI. This CDR3 is built from 19 residues.

The chain combines TRBV6-5 with TRBJ2-7; 7 bases match TRBD2. J lost 0 bases, V lost 6 bases, and 8 bases had no gene match. Per the germline V gene, CDR1 is MNHEY and CDR2 is SVGAGI. There are 15 residues in the CDR3. The chain's CDR3 is CASRSPRDYSYEQYF. The CDR3 nucleotides are TGTGCCAGCAGATCCCCGCGGGACTACTCCTACGAGCAGTACTTC.

CDR3 sequence: CATSSTGTSRGNEQFF. CDR3 nucleotides: TGTGCCACCAGCAGCACAGGGACCTCGAGGGGCAATGAGCAGTTCTTC. The genes are TRBV15 and TRBJ2-1; TRBD1 is a possible D gene (6 bases). V dropped 3 bases and J dropped 6 bases, with 18 bases sitting between them. Germline CDR1 reads LNHNV; CDR2 reads YYDKDF (reference sequence). The CDR3 is 16 residues long.

V gene TRBV11-2 combines with J gene TRBJ2-2, with 13 bases fitting TRBD2. This CDR3 is 18 amino acids long. Per germline, CDR1 SGHAT and CDR2 FQNNGV. The ends lost 5 bases at V and 0 bases at J; junction bases unmatched: 6. The CDR3 here is CASSRLAGGFANTGELFF. The CDR3 DNA sequence: TGTGCCAGCAGCAGACTAGCGGGAGGTTTCGCGAACACCGGGGAGCTGTTTTTT.

The chain links TRBV10-3 to TRBJ2-7; 10 bases are a match to TRBD2. Germline loops: CDR1 ENHRY, CDR2 SYGVKD. V shed 0 bases and J 3 bases; nucleotides not matched to a gene: 5. This CDR3 has 16 residues. As DNA, the CDR3 is TGTGCCATCAGTGAGTCGTCGTCTAGCGGGAGCTACGAGCAGTACTTC. This gives the protein CAISESSSSGSYEQYF.

The chain has TRBV6-4 and TRBJ2-7, with TRBD1 matching over 9 bases. The CDR3 contains 14 residues. V gave up 2 bases and J gave up 3 bases; unmatched junction bases: 2. CDR1 MRHNA and CDR2 SNTAGT come from the germline V gene. The DNA for the CDR3 is TGTGCCAGCAGTGACCGACAGGGGGTCTACGAGCAGTACTTC. Translation: CASSDRQGVYEQYF.

The rearrangement uses TRBV5-4 and TRBJ2-1; 11 nucleotides line up with TRBD2. The CDR3 extends over 15 amino acids. V shed 3 bases and J 4 bases; nucleotides not matched to a gene: 3. The V gene's germline CDR1 is SGHNT and CDR2 YYREEE (reference sequence). The CDR3 nucleotides are TGTGCCAGCAGCTCTAGCGGGAGGAGTTACAATGAGCAGTTCTTC. This gives the protein CASSSSGRSYNEQFF. The full variable domain, its missing parts supplied by reference TRBV5-4 and TRBJ2-1, is ETGVTQSPTHLIKTRGQQVTLRCSSQSGHNTVSWYQQALGQGPQFIFQYYREEENGRGNFPPRFSGLQFPNYSSELNVNALELDDSALYLCASSSSGRSYNEQFFGPGTRLTVL.

This sequence joins TRBV29-1 and TRBJ1-2; D call uncertain. Germline CDR1 reads SQVTM; CDR2 reads ANQGSEA. The CDR3 has 16 amino acids. Trimming removed 4 bases from V and 8 bases from J, with 26 bases in between. This chain's CDR3 is CSVVASSSPPREGYTF. CDR3 nucleotide sequence: TGCAGCGTTGTCGCATCGAGTAGTCCCCCGAGGGAGGGCTACACCTTC.

This chain connects TRBV13 to TRBJ2-3, with TRBD1 identical over 11 bases. CDR1 PRHDT and CDR2 FYEKMQ come from the germline V gene (reference sequence). The CDR3 is 15 amino acids. The V gene end was trimmed by 4 bases and the J gene end by 3 bases; junction bases not matched to a gene: 3. CDR3 amino acids: CASSWDRGRTDTQYF. The CDR3 bases are TGTGCCAGCAGCTGGGACAGGGGGAGAACAGATACGCAGTATTTT.

The chain employs TRBV10-2 and TRBJ1-1; D may be TRBD1 (5 bases). The ends were cut back, 7 bases at V and 6 bases at J, with 18 bases in the middle. CDR3 length: 14 residues. Per germline, CDR1 WSHSY and CDR2 SAAADI. The CDR3 coding sequence is TGCGCCAGCAATCAGGGCTGGGATTACCCTGAAGCTTTCTTT. Protein product: CASNQGWDYPEAFF.

The rearrangement joins TRBV5-6 to TRBJ1-2; D is undetermined. The CDR3 length is 14 residues. Trimming stripped 0 bases from V and 3 bases from J, with 9 bases between. Germline CDR1 SGHDT, CDR2 YYEEEE. CDR3 nucleotides: TGTGCCAGCAGCTTGGGACGGGGAGACTATGGCTACACCTTC. Translated, it gives CASSLGRGDYGYTF.

The V and J genes are TRBV7-9 and TRBJ2-7; TRBD1 matches at 11 bases. Germline-derived CDR1 and CDR2 are SEHNR and FQNEAQ (reference sequence). This CDR3 region has 15 residues. J lost 4 bases, V lost 5 bases, and 7 bases had no gene match. In DNA form, the CDR3 reads TGTGCCAGCAGCCGGACAGGGGGCGAAGAATACGAGCAGTACTTC. The encoded protein is CASSRTGGEEYEQYF.

This clone was observed a single time. The J gene is TRBJ2-7, the V gene TRBV11-2, with 13 nucleotides matching TRBD2. The germline gives CDR1 SGHAT, CDR2 FQNNGV. This CDR3 has 17 residues. V lost 6 bases and J lost 3; bases outside the gene matches: 11. Written as DNA, the CDR3 is TGTGCCAGCAGTTCCGTTAGGGGACTAGCGGGACTCTACGAGCAGTACTTC. Protein sequence: CASSSVRGLAGLYEQYF.